This T cell receptor (beta chain) was obtained from a study of OX40 agonist ivuxolimab in advanced cancers. TCRdb's copy holds only in-frame clones and misses some; the assay was immunoSEQ multiplex PCR. The sample holds 55,000 or so clones, 80% to 90% seen once. General observations from the study: The investigators did not determine what antigen specificity the expanded peripheral T cells had. Among the lowest peripheral clonal expansion occurred in 0.1-3.0 mg/kg partial responders. Low normalized T-cell clonal expansion was additionally recorded for some nonresponders.

Germline assignment: CDR1 SGHVS and CDR2 FQNEAQ. The CDR3 covers 15 residues. Trimming cost V 2 bases and J 6 bases, with 13 bases left between them. A note on this clone: What it binds is unknown.

This receptor was identified in an adult with an advanced solid tumor such as melanoma, head and neck, liver or kidney cancer. The specimen was CD4+ or CD8+ T cells sorted from blood, collected in a trial of the OX40 agonist ivuxolimab. The chain combines TRBV7-8 with TRBJ2-2, with D possibly TRBD1 on 6 matching bases. The CDR3 region is CASSLNRALAGELFF. CDR3 DNA sequence: TGTGCCAGCAGCTTAAACAGGGCCCTTGCCGGGGAGCTGTTTTTT.